This TCR beta chain comes out of a study of blood T cell repertoires in COVID-19. About the study: Italy, Spain and the United States were the sources of the convalescent and acute COVID-19 samples. Sources were T cells, B-cell-depleted T cells, or PBMCs; the material itself was cDNA or gDNA.

Authors' data handling: Cell counts per sample came from amplifying reference gene primers. Assay used: immunoSEQ multiplex PCR; TCRdb lists only in-frame clones, some missing. V and J calls and clone size are given by that table; D and trimming were obtained from the DNA. The repertoire has 45,000 to 55,000 clones, about nine tenths of them found once; the top ten carry 25% to 30%. The TCR was taken from a woman older than 75 with acute or convalescent COVID-19. The specimen was peripheral blood.

The CDR3 nucleotides are TGCGCCAGCAGCTTGGAGGGGGCCCCTAGCACAGATACGCAGTATTTT. The encoded protein is CASSLEGAPSTDTQYF. The chain couples TRBV5-1 to TRBJ2-3; 7 nucleotides match TRBD1. CDR1 is SGHRS, CDR2 YFSETQ, per germline. The CDR3 is 16 amino acids. V dropped 0 bases and J dropped 0; count of bases not matched to a gene: 4.